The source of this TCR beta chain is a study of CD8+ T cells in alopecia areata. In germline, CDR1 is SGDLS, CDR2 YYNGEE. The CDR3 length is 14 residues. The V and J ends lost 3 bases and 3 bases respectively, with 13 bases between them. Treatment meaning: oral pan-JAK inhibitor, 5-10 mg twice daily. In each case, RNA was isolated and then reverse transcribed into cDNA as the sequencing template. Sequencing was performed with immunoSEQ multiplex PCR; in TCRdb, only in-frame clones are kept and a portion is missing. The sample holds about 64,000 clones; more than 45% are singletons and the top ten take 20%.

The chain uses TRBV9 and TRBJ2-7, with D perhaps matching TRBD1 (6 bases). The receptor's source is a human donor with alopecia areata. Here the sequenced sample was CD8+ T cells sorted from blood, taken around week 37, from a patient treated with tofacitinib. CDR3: CASSAGTLRYEQYF. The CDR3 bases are TGTGCCAGCAGCGCCGGGACACTGCGCTACGAGCAGTACTTC.